This TCR beta chain came from a study of healthy donors' naive CD4 and CD8 T cells. A linear amplification protocol produced the TCR libraries from 500 ng of total RNA. Source study methods: From 5 or 6 healthy donors, almost 80,000 rearranged TCR alpha transcripts were sequenced. Via MiXCR, TCRdb re-called the reads, giving one row per CDR3 protein. In this record, the V and J calls reflect TCRdb's handling and not the investigators' own analysis. The data contain about 180,000 distinct CDR3 sequences, around three quarters of them singletons. Trimming shortened V by 2 bases and J by 7 bases, and 14 bases separated the two germline ends. Germline V lookup: CDR1 MNHEY, CDR2 SVGAGI. CDR3 size: 14 residues. Study results and caveats: A reported CD4+/CD8+ bias affected most V and J genes in naive cells. Negatively charged CDR3s marked CD8+ lineage; positively charged CDR3s marked CD4+ lineage.

As for this clonotype: Its target is unknown.

This rearrangement joins TRBV6-5 to TRBJ1-2; D unresolved. The receptor was isolated from a pool of human donors in good health; the sample pools cells from several healthy donors. Material: naive CD4+ and CD8+ T cells sorted from blood, pooled from several donors. The CDR3: CASSYVSWGSGYTF. The CDR3 nucleotides read TGTGCCAGCAGTTACGTTTCTTGGGGTAGTGGCTACACCTTC.